This T cell receptor beta chain was recorded in a study of cytomegalovirus exposure and HLA in healthy donors. Study-wide context: The 120 or so validation repertoires, a later analysis reported, used the same platform as the roughly 610 first-cohort repertoires.

The V gene's germline CDR1 is SGHRS and CDR2 YFSETQ. The V and J ends lost 2 bases and 2 bases, in that order; junction bases with no gene match: 7. There are 17 residues in the CDR3. Concerning this clone itself: No antigen is known for it.

Profiling relied on immunoSEQ multiplex PCR, and the TCRdb table lists in-frame clones only, not all of them. The sample comprises more than 140,000 clones, roughly nine tenths of which are singletons, and about 3% rests with the top ten. Study-wide results and limits: The CMV antigen specificity of a few CMV-associated chains was confirmed through in vitro analysis. Most TCR sequences were uncommon, yet certain public TCRs appeared in many donors.

The sequenced sample was PBMCs. The sequence came from a young woman in good health and CMV-seropositive. This chain uses TRBV5-1 with TRBJ2-5, with TRBD1 identical over 12 bases. The CDR3 sequence is CASSLGTGGGSQETQYF. In DNA form, the CDR3 reads TGCGCCAGCAGCTTAGGGACAGGGGGCGGTTCACAAGAGACCCAGTACTTC. Based on the CDR3 plus reference TRBV5-1 and TRBJ2-5, the full variable domain is KAGVTQTPRYLIKTRGQQVTLSCSPISGHRSVSWYQQTPGQGLQFLFEYFSETQRNKGNFPGRFSGRQFSNSRSEMNVSTLELGDSALYLCASSLGTGGGSQETQYFGPGTRLLVL.